This T cell receptor (beta chain) was sequenced in a study of T cells in Graves' hyperthyroidism and ophthalmopathy. Authors of the study amplified TCR beta CDR3 regions from RNA transcripts. Primed by the HTBI set, a first-round RT-PCR was run on the TCR CDR3. TCRdb analysed the multiplex PCR reads with MiXCR anew, one entry per CDR3 protein. The data contain around 350,000 distinct CDR3 sequences, approximately 18% of them singletons. Germline CDR1 reads MGHDK; CDR2 reads SYGVNS. This CDR3 spans 16 amino acids. V was clipped by 4 bases and J by 5 bases, with 18 bases between them. Sequencing used blood. The V and J genes are TRBV25-1 and TRBJ1-5; D possibly corresponds to TRBD1 (6 bases). The receptor was isolated from a woman aged 25 to 45 with Graves' hyperthyroidism that later progressed to Graves' ophthalmopathy. The CDR3 DNA reads TGTGCCAGCAGTGGGAACAGGGCGCCCACGGATCAGCCCCAGCATTTT. Its protein is CASSGNRAPTDQPQHF.